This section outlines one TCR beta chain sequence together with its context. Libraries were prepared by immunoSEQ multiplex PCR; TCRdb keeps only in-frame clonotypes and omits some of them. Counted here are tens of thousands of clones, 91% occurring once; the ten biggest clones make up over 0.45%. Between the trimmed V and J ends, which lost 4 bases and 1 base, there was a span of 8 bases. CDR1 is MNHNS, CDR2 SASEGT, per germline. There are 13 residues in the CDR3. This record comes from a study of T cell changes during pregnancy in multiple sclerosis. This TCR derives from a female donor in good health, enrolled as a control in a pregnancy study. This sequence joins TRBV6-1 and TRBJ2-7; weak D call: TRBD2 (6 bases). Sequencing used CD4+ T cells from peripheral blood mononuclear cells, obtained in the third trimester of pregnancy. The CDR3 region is CASSGGVSYEQYF. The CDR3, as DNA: TGTGCCAGCAGTGGGGGGGTTTCCTACGAGCAGTACTTC.